These 25 T cell receptor beta chains came from one sample sequenced in a study of blood T cell repertoires in COVID-19. Here immunoSEQ multiplex PCR was the method, and the copy in TCRdb shows in-frame clones only, minus some. The repertoire holds about 300,000 clones, roughly 87% seen once, with approximately 5.4% in the top ten. The sample consisted of PBMCs or T cells enriched from blood (not recorded which). The origin of the receptors is a woman aged 25 to 39 who had recovered from COVID-19.

The chain recombines TRBV5-6 with TRBJ1-6; 9 nucleotides match TRBD1. The junction had 7 bases not matched to a gene; V was cut back by 3 bases and J by 3 bases. Looked up from germline, CDR1 is SGHDT and CDR2 is YYEEEE. This CDR3 contains 17 residues. The CDR3 sequence: CASSSDRGPGYNSPLHF. The DNA of the CDR3 is TGTGCCAGCAGCTCGGACAGGGGCCCGGGCTATAATTCACCCCTCCACTTT.

V gene TRBV7-9 combines with J gene TRBJ1-1; maybe TRBD1 (6 bases). This CDR3 is built from 12 residues. Deletions cut 8 bases from V and 2 bases from J, with 9 bases between. Germline assignment: CDR1 SEHNR and CDR2 FQNEAQ (reference sequence). CDR3 sequence: CASDRSNTEAFF. As DNA, the CDR3 is TGTGCCAGCGACAGGAGTAACACTGAAGCTTTCTTT.

This chain uses TRBV12-3 or TRBV12-4 with TRBJ1-2; D is unclear. This CDR3 contains 13 residues. Trimming stripped 1 base from V and 8 bases from J, with 11 bases between. This CDR3 is CASSLGGLQGYTF. The CDR3 nucleotides read TGTGCCAGCAGTTTAGGAGGGCTCCAAGGCTACACCTTC.

Concerning this clone itself: Other DNA sequences within the sample encode an identical CDR3. The chain is built from TRBV7-9 and TRBJ2-5; D unresolved. The CDR3 runs 12 residues. The V and J ends lost 0 bases and 4 bases respectively, with 3 bases between them. The germline V gene encodes CDR1 SEHNR and CDR2 FQNEAQ (reference sequence). CDR3: CASSLARETQYF. The CDR3 DNA follows: TGTGCCAGCAGCTTAGCCCGAGAGACCCAGTACTTC.

V gene TRBV30 combines with J gene TRBJ1-4, with TRBD1 matching over 7 bases. This CDR3 spans 15 amino acids. Looked up from germline, CDR1 is GTSNPN and CDR2 is SVGIG (reference sequence). Trimming took 0 bases from V and 8 from J; bases not matched to a gene: 9. In nucleotides, the CDR3 is TGTGCCTGGAGTGTAAAAACAGGGGCGGGGGAAAAACTGTTTTTT. It specifies CAWSVKTGAGEKLFF.

V and J are TRBV5-1 and TRBJ2-2; 8 bases match TRBD1. The CDR3 has 15 residues. CDR1 and CDR2 from the germline V gene are SGHRS and YFSETQ. V gave up 3 bases and J gave up 3 bases; unmatched junction bases: 4. The chain's CDR3 is CASSWKTGDTGELFF. The CDR3 nucleotides are TGCGCCAGCAGCTGGAAGACAGGGGACACCGGGGAGCTGTTTTTT.

The chain uses TRBV12-3 or TRBV12-4 and TRBJ1-5; D uncertain. V lost 1 base and J lost 3, with 4 bases in between. This CDR3 region has 13 residues. The CDR3 region has the DNA TGTGCCAGCAGTTTAGTAAACAATCAGCCCCAGCATTTT. Residues: CASSLVNNQPQHF.

The genes are TRBV19 and TRBJ1-1; a weak D match, TRBD1 (5 bases). Trimming took 3 bases from V and 1 from J, leaving 12 bases between them. The CDR3 length is 15 residues. Germline-derived CDR1 and CDR2 are LNHDA and SQIVND (reference sequence). CDR3 DNA: TGTGCCAGTAGTATCCGTACCCAGGGGAACACTGAAGCTTTCTTT. It is translated as CASSIRTQGNTEAFF.

J is TRBJ1-1 and V is TRBV15; 9 nucleotides align to TRBD1. The CDR3 runs to 17 residues. Germline V gene data show CDR1 as LNHNV and CDR2 as YYDKDF (reference sequence). V shed 8 bases and J 4 bases; nucleotides not matched to a gene: 17. The CDR3 loop is CATRGTGNRGRATEAFF. The CDR3 DNA follows: TGTGCCACCCGAGGGACAGGGAACAGGGGGCGGGCCACTGAAGCTTTCTTT.

The chain uses TRBV28 and TRBJ1-4; TRBD1 is a possible D gene (6 bases). Trimming cost V 5 bases and J 8 bases, with 18 bases left between them. The CDR3 length is 15 residues. Looked up from germline, CDR1 is MDHEN and CDR2 is SYDVKM. The CDR3: CASSPGGAGIEKLFF. The CDR3 coding sequence is TGTGCCAGCAGTCCGGGGGGGGCCGGTATAGAAAAACTGTTTTTT.

The chain links TRBV30 to TRBJ1-2; 8 bases align to TRBD1. V dropped 0 bases and J dropped 8; count of bases not matched to a gene: 8. The V gene's germline CDR1 is GTSNPN and CDR2 SVGIG (reference sequence). This CDR3 spans 14 amino acids. For the CDR3, the DNA is TGTGCCTGGAGTGTACGGACAGGGTTACGAGGCTACACCTTC. Translated, it gives CAWSVRTGLRGYTF.

This clone was found a few times. V is TRBV6-2 or TRBV6-3 and J is TRBJ2-2; TRBD2 matches 12 bases. Germline assignment: CDR1 MNHEY and CDR2 SVGEGT. The CDR3 spans 17 residues. With 2 bases clipped from V and 1 base from J, the junction kept 2 bases outside the gene matches. The CDR3: CASSYASGGVNTGELFF. The DNA for the CDR3 is TGTGCCAGCAGTTACGCTAGCGGGGGGGTGAACACCGGGGAGCTGTTTTTT.

The V call is TRBV29-1, the J call TRBJ1-2; possibly TRBD1 for D (6 bases). Germline loops: CDR1 SQVTM, CDR2 ANQGSEA. Trimming cost V 6 bases and J 6 bases, with 20 bases left between them. The CDR3 consists of 14 residues. CDR3 sequence: CSVESGEKRDGYTF. CDR3 in DNA: TGCAGCGTAGAATCAGGGGAAAAAAGGGATGGCTACACCTTC.

V and J are TRBV7-9 and TRBJ1-5; D is unclear. CDR1 is SEHNR and CDR2 is FQNEAQ in the germline V gene (reference sequence). This CDR3 comprises 12 residues. Trimming removed 3 bases at V and 4 bases at J, with 4 bases between. The CDR3 coding sequence is TGTGCCAGCAGCTTCCCTAATCAGCCCCAGCATTTT. This encodes CASSFPNQPQHF.

This chain links TRBV2 with TRBJ2-3; D perhaps matches TRBD1 (6 bases). The V end was cut by 6 bases, the J end by 6 bases, with 13 bases between. The germline CDR1 and CDR2 sequences are SNHLY and FYNNEI. The length of the CDR3 is 13 residues. The CDR3 sequence: CASRQGPSDTQYF. The CDR3 coding sequence is TGTGCCAGCAGACAGGGCCCGAGCGATACGCAGTATTTT.

The rearrangement uses TRBV5-1 and TRBJ1-2; D may be TRBD1 (6 bases). V lost 4 bases to trimming and J lost 2 bases, with 18 bases between them. This CDR3 contains 16 residues. The germline CDR1 and CDR2 sequences are SGHRS and YFSETQ. The CDR3, as DNA: TGCGCCAGCAGCCCTGGCGGGGGGGCCGGAAACTATGGCTACACCTTC. Protein product: CASSPGGGAGNYGYTF.

This clone was found once. The genes are TRBV30 and TRBJ2-6, with D hard to call. The germline V and J ends were trimmed by 4 bases and 0 bases, with 4 bases remaining between them. The CDR3 runs to 13 residues. CDR1 is GTSNPN, CDR2 SVGIG, per germline (reference sequence). In nucleotides, the CDR3 is TGTGCCTGGACCCGCTCTGGGGCCAACGTCCTGACTTTC. Its translation is CAWTRSGANVLTF.

The chain uses TRBV19 and TRBJ1-2; tentative D call: TRBD1 (5 bases). The germline V gene has CDR1 LNHDA and CDR2 SQIVND (reference sequence). V was cut by 8 bases and J by 6 bases, with 10 bases left in between. This CDR3 has 11 amino acids. CDR3 protein: CASARGNGYTF. CDR3 coding DNA: TGTGCCAGTGCCCGGGGGAATGGCTACACCTTC.

This chain links TRBV27 with TRBJ1-6; no clear D. The germline V gene encodes CDR1 MNHEY and CDR2 SMNVEV (reference sequence). The CDR3 is made up of 16 amino acids. Trimming removed 1 base at V and 6 bases at J, with 13 bases between. CDR3 region: CASSLFAPSGNSPLHF. CDR3 nucleotide sequence: TGTGCCAGCAGTTTATTTGCCCCATCGGGTAATTCACCCCTCCACTTT.

The chain combines TRBV9 with TRBJ2-3; 13 positions agree with TRBD2. This CDR3 has 18 residues. V dropped 0 bases and J dropped 1; count of bases not matched to a gene: 5. Germline V CDR1 and CDR2: SGDLS, YYNGEE. This CDR3 is CASSVGLAGGRRTDTQYF. CDR3 nucleotides: TGTGCCAGCAGCGTAGGACTAGCGGGGGGCAGACGCACAGATACGCAGTATTTT.

The rearrangement joins TRBV30 to TRBJ2-3; D is possibly TRBD2 (6 bases). The germline V and J ends were trimmed by 4 bases and 0 bases, with 17 bases remaining between them. The CDR3 runs to 16 residues. Germline CDR1 reads GTSNPN; CDR2 reads SVGIG (reference sequence). DNA of the CDR3: TGTGCCTGGAACTTACTTCTCGGGGGTAGCACAGATACGCAGTATTTT. It specifies CAWNLLLGGSTDTQYF.

The chain links TRBV27 to TRBJ2-6, with 7 positions matching TRBD1. The CDR3 has 15 amino acids. With 4 bases clipped from V and 2 bases from J, the junction kept 2 bases outside the gene matches. Germline V gives CDR1 MNHEY, CDR2 SMNVEV (reference sequence). CDR3 sequence: CASSSQGAGANVLTF. CDR3 DNA: TGTGCCAGCAGTTCCCAGGGGGCTGGGGCCAACGTCCTGACTTTC.

This chain connects TRBV21-1 to TRBJ1-6. TRBV21-1 is a known pseudogene. The CDR3 sequence is 21 residues long. The CDR3 protein is CASSKDGGGPVRSSYNSPLHF. The CDR3 nucleotides are TGTGCCAGCAGCAAAGACGGGGGGGGACCGGTGAGAAGCTCCTATAATTCACCCCTCCACTTT.

The chain uses TRBV7-2 and TRBJ1-1, with D possibly being TRBD1 (5 bases). V lost 6 bases and J 3 bases, leaving 17 bases between the germline ends. This CDR3 is built from 15 residues. Germline V gene lookup returns CDR1 SGHTA and CDR2 FQGNSA. CDR3 protein: CASRARGGRDTEAFF. CDR3 coding DNA: TGTGCCAGCAGGGCCCGGGGGGGAAGAGACACTGAAGCTTTCTTT. Full variable domain (rest looked up from reference TRBV7-2 and TRBJ1-1): GAGVSQSPSNKVTEKGKDVELRCDPISGHTALYWYRQSLGQGLEFLIYFQGNSAPDKSGLPSDRFSAERTGGSVSTLTIQRTQQEDSAVYLCASRARGGRDTEAFFGQGTRLTVV.

The gene calls are TRBV6-5 and TRBJ1-2, with 7 bases fitting TRBD1. The CDR3 contains 15 residues. CDR1 MNHEY and CDR2 SVGAGI come from the germline V gene. V dropped 2 bases and J dropped 3; count of bases not matched to a gene: 6. The CDR3 DNA is TGTGCCAGCAGTTACGAAGGAGGGGGCGACTATGGCTACACCTTC. Translating it yields CASSYEGGGDYGYTF.